These 23 T cell receptor beta chains were all obtained from the same sample, sequenced in a study of blood T cell repertoires in COVID-19. Profiled with immunoSEQ multiplex PCR; TCRdb holds only in-frame clones, not every one. The sample lists around 300,000 clones; nearly 90% were seen once. The sequencing input was PBMCs or T cells enriched from blood (not recorded which). Source of these receptors: a woman aged 18-35 years with acute COVID-19.

CDR3 in amino acids: CSVEDLGGYEQYF. Here the CDR3 DNA reads TGCAGCGTTGAAGATTTAGGGGGTTACGAGCAGTACTTC. The chain carries TRBV29-1 and TRBJ2-7; D is perhaps TRBD1 (6 bases). The CDR3 runs 13 residues. Trimming took off 0 bases at V and 4 bases at J, with 10 bases between the two ends. Germline values: CDR1 SQVTM, CDR2 ANQGSEA.

The chain carries TRBV7-2 and TRBJ2-1; 13 nucleotides match TRBD2. The CDR3 runs 16 residues. J lost 8 bases, V lost 4 bases, and 8 bases had no gene match. The germline gives CDR1 SGHTA, CDR2 FQGNSA. The CDR3 DNA sequence: TGTGCCAGCAGCTCACAGACTAGCGGGAGGTTGTATGAGCAGTTCTTC. As protein: CASSSQTSGRLYEQFF.

This sequence joins TRBV10-3 and TRBJ2-3; a possible D gene is TRBD2 (7 bases). CDR1 and CDR2 from the germline V gene are ENHRY and SYGVKD. The CDR3 loop spans 15 amino acids. V lost 2 bases and J lost 1, with 10 bases in between. The chain's CDR3 is CAISEKGGGTDTQYF. For the CDR3, the DNA is TGTGCCATCAGTGAGAAAGGGGGGGGCACAGATACGCAGTATTTT.

The chain carries TRBV7-6 and TRBJ1-2, with TRBD1 as a possible D gene (5 bases). CDR1 SGHVS and CDR2 FNYEAQ come from the germline V gene. Trimming took off 3 bases at V and 5 bases at J, with 13 bases between the two ends. The CDR3 runs 14 residues. The CDR3, as DNA: TGTGCCAGCAGCTTGGGGGGAAAAGGGTATGGCTACACCTTC. Translation: CASSLGGKGYGYTF.

V usage is TRBV7-2 and J usage is TRBJ2-1, with D tentatively TRBD2 (6 bases). V gave up 1 base and J gave up 0 bases, with 16 bases separating them. The V gene's germline CDR1 is SGHTA and CDR2 FQGNSA. This CDR3 region has 18 residues. The CDR3 reads CASSLVRISGHSYNEQFF. DNA for the CDR3: TGTGCCAGCAGCTTAGTAAGGATTAGCGGTCACTCCTACAATGAGCAGTTCTTC.

The V and J genes are TRBV6-2 or TRBV6-3 and TRBJ1-3; D gene ambiguous. CDR1 is MNHEY, CDR2 SVGEGT, per germline. This CDR3 is built from 15 residues. V lost 0 bases and J 2 bases, leaving 8 bases between the germline ends. DNA for the CDR3: TGTGCCAGCAGTTACTCGTGGCAGACTGGAAACACCATATATTTT. Translating it yields CASSYSWQTGNTIYF.

The chain combines TRBV7-2 with TRBJ2-7; weak D call: TRBD2 (6 bases). There are 15 residues in the CDR3. Germline CDR1 and CDR2: SGHTA and FQGNSA. V was clipped by 0 bases and J by 3 bases, with 12 bases between them. The chain's CDR3 is CASSLAPGELYEQYF. Written as DNA, the CDR3 is TGTGCCAGCAGCTTAGCGCCGGGAGAGCTCTACGAGCAGTACTTC.

This clone is a singleton in its sample. The V gene is TRBV12-3 or TRBV12-4, the J gene TRBJ1-3; perhaps TRBD1 as D (6 bases). The V end lost 7 bases, the J end lost 9 bases, and 16 bases lay between the germline ends. The CDR3 sequence is 13 residues long. This CDR3 reads CASIRGSGGTIYF. The CDR3 DNA reads as TGTGCCAGCATCAGGGGATCAGGCGGCACCATATATTTT.

The rearrangement joins TRBV30 to TRBJ1-1; D unclear. The CDR3 is 13 amino acids. V was cut by 0 bases and J by 1 base, with 6 bases left in between. Germline V gene data show CDR1 as GTSNPN and CDR2 as SVGIG (reference sequence). CDR3 DNA sequence: TGTGCCTGGAGTGTATACGGGAACACTGAAGCTTTCTTT. Translation gives CAWSVYGNTEAFF. Drawing the rest from reference TRBV30 and TRBJ1-1, the complete variable domain is SQTIHQWPATLVQPVGSPLSLECTVEGTSNPNLYWYRQAAGRGLQLLFYSVGIGQISSEVPQNLSASRPQDRQFILSSKKLLLSDSGFYLCAWSVYGNTEAFFGQGTRLTVV.

The chain uses TRBV2 and TRBJ2-1; D unresolved. The CDR3 is made up of 12 amino acids. Germline V gene data show CDR1 as SNHLY and CDR2 as FYNNEI. Between the trimmed V and J ends, which lost 2 bases and 4 bases, there was a span of 3 bases. CDR3 nucleotide sequence: TGTGCCAGCAGTGAACCATACAATGAGCAGTTCTTC. This gives the protein CASSEPYNEQFF. The variable domain in full, with the rest retrieved from reference TRBV2 and TRBJ2-1, is EPEVTQTPSHQVTQMGQEVILRCVPISNHLYFYWYRQILGQKVEFLVSFYNNEISEKSEIFDDQFSVERPDGSNFTLKIRSTKLEDSAMYFCASSEPYNEQFFGPGTRLTVL.

The chain uses TRBV28 and TRBJ2-7; 7 nucleotides match TRBD1. Germline trimming cut 5 bases from V and 3 bases from J; bases unmatched to any gene: 7. The CDR3 totals 14 residues. Germline V gene lookup returns CDR1 MDHEN and CDR2 SYDVKM. The CDR3 reads CASSPTGTVYEQYF. The CDR3 nucleotides read TGTGCCAGCAGTCCGACAGGGACCGTCTACGAGCAGTACTTC. Filled out from reference TRBV28 and TRBJ2-7, the complete variable domain reads DVKVTQSSRYLVKRTGEKVFLECVQDMDHENMFWYRQDPGLGLRLIYFSYDVKMKEKGDIPEGYSVSREKKERFSLILESASTNQTSMYLCASSPTGTVYEQYFGPGTRLTVT.

This clone was seen a handful of times. This chain links TRBV15 with TRBJ2-3; 10 nucleotides agree with TRBD2. The CDR3 length is 18 residues. With 0 bases clipped from V and 0 bases from J, the junction kept 6 bases outside the gene matches. CDR1 is LNHNV, CDR2 YYDKDF, per germline (reference sequence). This CDR3 reads CATSRDAAGGPSTDTQYF. The CDR3 nucleotides read TGTGCCACCAGCAGAGATGCAGCGGGAGGGCCTAGCACAGATACGCAGTATTTT.

This clone was seen a single time. The rearrangement uses TRBV4-3 and TRBJ1-2; TRBD1 might be the D (5 bases). The germline V gene encodes CDR1 LGHNA and CDR2 YSLEER. Trimming took off 0 bases at V and 8 bases at J, with 19 bases between the two ends. The CDR3 totals 16 residues. The CDR3: CASSQDLEGRFGGYTF. In DNA form, the CDR3 reads TGCGCCAGCAGCCAAGATTTGGAGGGGCGCTTCGGCGGCTACACCTTC.

This clone was seen once. This chain links TRBV7-2 with TRBJ2-5; D remains ambiguous. In germline, CDR1 is SGHTA, CDR2 FQGNSA. Trimming removed 3 bases at V and 5 bases at J, with 10 bases between. The CDR3 contains 13 residues. The CDR3: CASSFWQWETQYF. The CDR3 nucleotides read TGTGCCAGCAGCTTCTGGCAATGGGAGACCCAGTACTTC.

J is TRBJ1-1 and V is TRBV13; D unclear. CDR1 is PRHDT and CDR2 is FYEKMQ in the germline V gene (reference sequence). The length of the CDR3 is 15 residues. V gave up 4 bases and J gave up 3 bases, with 15 bases separating them. This CDR3 reads CASSSSVGVDTEAFF. The CDR3 DNA is TGTGCCAGCAGCTCCTCGGTGGGCGTGGACACTGAAGCTTTCTTT. Filled out from reference TRBV13 and TRBJ1-1, the complete variable domain reads AAGVIQSPRHLIKEKRETATLKCYPIPRHDTVYWYQQGPGQDPQFLISFYEKMQSDKGSIPDRFSAQQFSDYHSELNMSSLELGDSALYFCASSSSVGVDTEAFFGQGTRLTVV.

The chain is built from TRBV7-2 and TRBJ2-3; TRBD1 is a possible D gene (5 bases). This CDR3 contains 12 residues. Trimming stripped 6 bases from V and 6 bases from J, with 10 bases between. Germline values: CDR1 SGHTA, CDR2 FQGNSA. DNA for the CDR3: TGTGCCAGCAGTCCAAACAGGGATACGCAGTATTTT. Its protein is CASSPNRDTQYF.

This rearrangement joins TRBV10-1 to TRBJ2-7; 8 bases line up with TRBD1. After removal of 3 bases from V and 0 bases from J, the junction contained 7 bases not matched to a gene. Per germline, CDR1 WNHNN and CDR2 SYGVQD (reference sequence). This CDR3 spans 16 amino acids. Written as DNA, the CDR3 is TGCGCCAGCAGTGAAGGTAGGACAGGGTCCTCCTACGAGCAGTACTTC. Protein product: CASSEGRTGSSYEQYF.

The chain carries TRBV19 and TRBJ1-5; 10 bases match TRBD1. CDR3 length: 14 amino acids. Trimming cost V 10 bases and J 2 bases; bases outside gene matches: 5. Germline assignment: CDR1 LNHDA and CDR2 SQIVND (reference sequence). Here the CDR3 reads CATDRGQGNQPQHF. The DNA of the CDR3 is TGTGCCACTGACAGGGGGCAAGGCAATCAGCCCCAGCATTTT.

CDR3 residues: CASSFGFVDTQYF. CDR3 in DNA: TGTGCCAGCAGTTTCGGTTTTGTAGATACGCAGTATTTT. The chain recombines TRBV12-3 or TRBV12-4 with TRBJ2-3; D remains ambiguous. Trimming removed 3 bases at V and 5 bases at J, with 9 bases between. CDR3 length: 13 residues.

This rearrangement joins TRBV7-4 to TRBJ2-7; TRBD1 agrees at 12 bases. V lost 3 bases to trimming and J lost 4 bases; unmatched junction nucleotides: 7. Per the germline V gene, CDR1 is SGHVT and CDR2 is SQSDAQ. The CDR3 extends over 16 amino acids. The CDR3 nucleotides read TGTGCCAGCAGCTTTATCCCGGGACAGGGGGCTTACGAGCAGTACTTC. This translates into CASSFIPGQGAYEQYF.

The chain recombines TRBV28 with TRBJ2-1; D remains ambiguous. Germline assignment: CDR1 MDHEN and CDR2 SYDVKM. Trimming cost V 5 bases and J 0 bases, with 8 bases left between them. This CDR3 is 14 amino acids long. As DNA, the CDR3 is TGTGCCAGCAGTCCCTTTCCCTCCTACAATGAGCAGTTCTTC. As protein: CASSPFPSYNEQFF.

This clone appeared once. The V gene is TRBV6-2 or TRBV6-3, the J gene TRBJ2-7; 7 nucleotides line up with TRBD2. Germline V CDR1 and CDR2: MNHEY, SVGEGT. V shed 1 base and J 0 bases; nucleotides not matched to a gene: 0. The CDR3 length is 14 residues. CDR3 DNA: TGTGCCAGCAGTTACTGGACTAGCTCCTACGAGCAGTACTTC. This encodes CASSYWTSSYEQYF.

The V gene is TRBV6-1, the J gene TRBJ1-3; TRBD1 agrees at 8 bases. Germline values: CDR1 MNHNS, CDR2 SASEGT. The CDR3 covers 16 residues. After removal of 2 bases from V and 2 bases from J, the junction contained 5 bases not matched to a gene. The CDR3 reads CASSESWTGPGNTIYF. The CDR3 DNA follows: TGTGCCAGCAGTGAAAGTTGGACAGGGCCTGGAAACACCATATATTTT.